The 12 T cell receptor beta chains below all came from one sample that was sequenced in a study of OX40 agonist ivuxolimab in advanced cancers. Profiling relied on immunoSEQ multiplex PCR, and the TCRdb table lists in-frame clones only, not all of them. The sample records some 96,000 clones, approximately 83% being singletons. The material was CD4+ or CD8+ T cells sorted from blood, obtained in a trial of the OX40 agonist ivuxolimab. The receptors shown here come from an adult with an advanced solid tumor such as melanoma, head and neck, liver or kidney cancer.

The genes are TRBV27 and TRBJ2-2; a possible D gene is TRBD2 (7 bases). The CDR3 spans 15 residues. The germline V gene encodes CDR1 MNHEY and CDR2 SMNVEV (reference sequence). Trimming pared 0 bases from V and 4 bases from J, leaving 9 bases between. The CDR3 nucleotides are TGTGCCAGCAGTTTATCGCGGGGGCCCACCGGGGAGCTGTTTTTT. This encodes CASSLSRGPTGELFF.

This clone has only a few counts. This chain uses TRBV7-9 with TRBJ2-3, with 8 nucleotides matching TRBD1. With V trimmed by 1 base and J by 5 bases, 5 bases remained unmatched. CDR1 is SEHNR and CDR2 is FQNEAQ in the germline V gene (reference sequence). This CDR3 contains 15 residues. The CDR3 region is CASSLDLQGEDTQYF. The CDR3 DNA reads as TGTGCCAGCAGCTTAGACCTACAGGGGGAAGATACGCAGTATTTT.

This clone was found once. CDR3 bases: TGTGCCAGCAGTGAAGGGCCGAGGGGGACCCAGTACTTC. Its translation: CASSEGPRGTQYF. The chain has TRBV2 and TRBJ2-5, with D perhaps assigned TRBD1 or TRBD2 (5 bases each). The CDR3 length is 13 residues. Looked up from germline, CDR1 is SNHLY and CDR2 is FYNNEI. V gave up 1 base and J gave up 7 bases, with 10 bases separating them. Filled out from reference TRBV2 and TRBJ2-5, the complete variable domain reads EPEVTQTPSHQVTQMGQEVILRCVPISNHLYFYWYRQILGQKVEFLVSFYNNEISEKSEIFDDQFSVERPDGSNFTLKIRSTKLEDSAMYFCASSEGPRGTQYFGPGTRLLVL.

The gene calls are TRBV15 and TRBJ1-1; D is possibly TRBD1 (6 bases). Germline V gene data show CDR1 as LNHNV and CDR2 as YYDKDF (reference sequence). CDR3 size: 12 residues. V shed 3 bases and J shed 10 bases, with 12 bases lying between them. The CDR3 region is CATSSGMGAAFF. The CDR3 nucleotides are TGTGCCACCAGCAGTGGGATGGGGGCAGCTTTCTTT.

J is TRBJ2-5 and V is TRBV10-3, with D maybe TRBD1 (5 bases). The V end lost 0 bases, the J end lost 1 base, and 12 bases lay between the germline ends. The CDR3 covers 16 residues. Germline loops: CDR1 ENHRY, CDR2 SYGVKD. Here the CDR3 DNA reads TGTGCCATCAGTGAGTCGACAGCACGGAGCCAAGAGACCCAGTACTTC. The encoded protein is CAISESTARSQETQYF.

This clone was seen a handful of times. The V and J genes are TRBV19 and TRBJ2-3; possibly TRBD2 for D (5 bases). The CDR3 has 12 residues. Germline CDR1 reads LNHDA; CDR2 reads SQIVND (reference sequence). V dropped 5 bases and J dropped 11 bases, with 14 bases sitting between them. CDR3 sequence: CASSVRGGEQYF. The CDR3 DNA reads TGTGCCAGTAGTGTCCGGGGTGGGGAGCAGTATTTT.

This clone has more than one count but fewer than ten. Other DNA sequences in the sample encode the same CDR3. The J gene is TRBJ1-5, the V gene TRBV28; 7 bases are shared with TRBD1. CDR3 length: 14 amino acids. CDR1 and CDR2 from the germline V gene are MDHEN and SYDVKM. V lost 5 bases, J lost 6 bases, and 7 bases stayed unmatched. This chain's CDR3 is CASSGNRGSQPQHF. The DNA for the CDR3 is TGTGCCAGCAGTGGAAACAGGGGCAGTCAGCCCCAGCATTTT.

In DNA form, the CDR3 reads TGCGCCAGCACTTCCGAGGGGAGGTCTACTGGAAACACCATATATTTT. Amino acid sequence: CASTSEGRSTGNTIYF. The gene calls are TRBV5-1 and TRBJ1-3, with D maybe TRBD1 (5 bases). Germline V CDR1 and CDR2: SGHRS, YFSETQ. This CDR3 contains 16 residues. V was shortened by 6 bases and J by 2 bases, with 18 bases between the two germline ends. The variable domain in full, with the rest retrieved from reference TRBV5-1 and TRBJ1-3, is KAGVTQTPRYLIKTRGQQVTLSCSPISGHRSVSWYQQTPGQGLQFLFEYFSETQRNKGNFPGRFSGRQFSNSRSEMNVSTLELGDSALYLCASTSEGRSTGNTIYFGEGSWLTVV.

V and J are TRBV19 and TRBJ1-2; 11 bases line up with TRBD1. The germline gives CDR1 LNHDA, CDR2 SQIVND (reference sequence). V trimming: 3 bases; J trimming: 4 bases; junction bases outside the gene matches: 10. The CDR3 is 17 amino acids. The CDR3 DNA follows: TGTGCCAGTAGTATTACCGGGACAGGGGGAGGCGGCTATGGCTACACCTTC. Translating it yields CASSITGTGGGGYGYTF.

J is TRBJ2-7 and V is TRBV7-2, with D unclear. The length of the CDR3 is 13 residues. Trimming shortened V by 7 bases and J by 7 bases, and 17 bases separated the two germline ends. Germline CDR1 is SGHTA and CDR2 is FQGNSA. This chain's CDR3 is CASTLKGFEEQYF. Here the CDR3 DNA reads TGTGCCAGCACCCTAAAGGGTTTTGAGGAGCAGTACTTC. The full variable domain, completed using reference TRBV7-2 and TRBJ2-7, is GAGVSQSPSNKVTEKGKDVELRCDPISGHTALYWYRQSLGQGLEFLIYFQGNSAPDKSGLPSDRFSAERTGGSVSTLTIQRTQQEDSAVYLCASTLKGFEEQYFGPGTRLTVT.

This chain connects TRBV7-2 to TRBJ1-3, with D unclear. CDR3 size: 16 residues. The V end lost 5 bases, the J end lost 1 base, and 15 bases lay between the germline ends. Germline CDR1 reads SGHTA; CDR2 reads FQGNSA. CDR3 sequence reads: CASSPAVGMSGNTIYF. CDR3 in DNA: TGTGCCAGCAGCCCTGCAGTAGGGATGTCTGGAAACACCATATATTTT.

Regarding this clone: The sample holds other DNA sequences that translate to the same CDR3. This chain joins TRBV18 and TRBJ2-3, with TRBD1 matching over 9 bases. This CDR3 has 17 residues. The V segment lost 3 bases and the J segment 7 bases; nucleotides outside the gene matches: 14. Germline values: CDR1 KGHSH, CDR2 LQKENI. CDR3 protein: CASSPYPGTGYGNTQYF. In nucleotides, the CDR3 is TGTGCCAGCTCACCGTATCCCGGGACAGGGTACGGCAATACGCAGTATTTT.